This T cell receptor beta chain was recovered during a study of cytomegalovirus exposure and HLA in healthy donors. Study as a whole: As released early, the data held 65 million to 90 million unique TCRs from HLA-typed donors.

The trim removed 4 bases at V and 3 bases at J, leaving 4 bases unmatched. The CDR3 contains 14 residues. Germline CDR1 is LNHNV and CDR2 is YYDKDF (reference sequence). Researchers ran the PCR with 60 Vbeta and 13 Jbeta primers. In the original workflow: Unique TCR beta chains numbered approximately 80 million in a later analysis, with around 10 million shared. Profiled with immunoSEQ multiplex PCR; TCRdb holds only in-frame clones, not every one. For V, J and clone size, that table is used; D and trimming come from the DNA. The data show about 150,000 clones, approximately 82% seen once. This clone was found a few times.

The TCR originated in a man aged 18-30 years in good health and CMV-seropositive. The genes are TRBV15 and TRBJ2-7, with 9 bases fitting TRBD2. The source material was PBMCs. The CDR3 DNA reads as TGTGCCACCAGCACCGAAGCGGGAGGCTACGAGCAGTACTTC. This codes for CATSTEAGGYEQYF. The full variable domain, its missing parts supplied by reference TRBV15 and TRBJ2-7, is DAMVIQNPRYQVTQFGKPVTLSCSQTLNHNVMYWYQQKSSQAPKLLFHYYDKDFNNEADTPDNFQSRRPNTSFCFLDIRSPGLGDTAMYLCATSTEAGGYEQYFGPGTRLTVT.